Below, one TCR beta chain is given with its context. Its target is unknown. V lost 7 bases and J 5 bases, leaving 15 bases between the germline ends. The CDR3 totals 13 residues. CDR1 and CDR2 (germline): LNHDA, SQIVND (reference sequence). This sample was included in a study of human CD4 T cells and Enterobacteriaceae. Regarding the study as a whole: Only same-donor CFSE-low culture sequences were used to infer reactivity.

The memory gate held CD4+ cells that were not CD45RA+CCR7+CD95- naive cells, over 95% pure. Swiss blood donation centers supplied the healthy donor blood. Sorting first excluded CD8+, CD14+, CD16+, CD56+, CD19+ and CD25-bright cells. Clones were sequenced by immunoSEQ multiplex PCR, and TCRdb holds only the in-frame ones, with some missing. Here the sample spans tens of thousands of clones, approximately 82% being singletons. The chain is built from TRBV19 and TRBJ2-7; a possible D gene is TRBD2 (6 bases). The clonotype comes from a human donor in good health. The sequencing sample was made of memory CD4+ T cells from blood. DNA for the CDR3: TGTGCCAGTAAGGACGGGGGAGGCGACGAGCAGTACTTC. It encodes CASKDGGGDEQYF.